These 5 T cell receptor beta chains share one sample of origin, sequenced in a study of blood T cells in healthy people across ages. Together with a sample-barcoded 5' primer, a J-beta primer mix was included in a second PCR lasting roughly 6 to 12 cycles. Using its own MiXCR run on the 5' RACE reads, TCRdb lists one record per CDR3 protein. The sample lists about 680,000 distinct CDR3 sequences, around 48% seen once, with under 35% in the top ten. Specimen: blood. These receptors were taken from a woman aged 55-69 years in good health.

The chain links TRBV15 to TRBJ2-5, with D possibly TRBD2 on 5 matching bases. Matching the DNA end better, TRBJ2-7 makes the J call doubtful. Germline CDR1 and CDR2: LNHNV and YYDKDF (reference sequence). The CDR3 sequence is 15 residues long. CDR3 coding DNA: TGTGCCACCAGCAGAGATGGCGACTACATCTACGAGCAGTACTTC. This encodes CATSRDGDYIYEQYF.

The chain employs TRBV6-5 and TRBJ2-7; D gene ambiguous. Trimming took off 2 bases at V and 4 bases at J, with 6 bases between the two ends. The CDR3 is made up of 12 amino acids. The germline gives CDR1 MNHEY, CDR2 SVGAGI. CDR3 DNA: TGTGCCAGCAGTTACAACGGATACGAGCAGTACTTC. The encoded protein is CASSYNGYEQYF.

The chain recombines TRBV10-3 with TRBJ2-1, with D maybe TRBD2 (5 bases). Trimming stripped 6 bases from V and 8 bases from J, with 20 bases between. The CDR3 extends over 15 amino acids. Germline V gives CDR1 ENHRY, CDR2 SYGVKD. CDR3 amino acids: CAISRGPGSRDEQFF. The CDR3 DNA reads TGTGCCATCAGCCGCGGTCCGGGGAGTCGAGATGAGCAGTTCTTC.

This clonotype has more than one count but fewer than ten. This chain links TRBV18 with TRBJ1-2, with a weak D call TRBD1 (6 bases). The V and J ends lost 4 bases and 1 base respectively, with 10 bases between them. CDR1 and CDR2 from the germline V gene are KGHSH and LQKENI. This CDR3 region has 14 residues. DNA of the CDR3: TGTGCCAGCTCACGGGGGGCGGATAACTATGGCTACACCTTC. Its translation: CASSRGADNYGYTF.

This chain connects TRBV10-3 to TRBJ2-3; TRBD2 is a possible D gene (6 bases). CDR1 ENHRY and CDR2 SYGVKD come from the germline V gene. The CDR3 consists of 14 residues. Trimming cost V 8 bases and J 3 bases, with 15 bases left between them. The CDR3 reads CAIAEGRETDTQYF. The CDR3 region has the DNA TGTGCCATCGCCGAGGGTCGGGAGACAGATACGCAGTATTTT.